Listed below are T cell receptor beta chains from one sample, sequenced in a study of OX40 agonist ivuxolimab in advanced cancers. Repertoires were generated with immunoSEQ multiplex PCR, while TCRdb's copy carries only in-frame clones and drops some. In the table there are more than 10,000 clones, 65% to 70% of which are singletons. Here the sequenced sample was CD4+ or CD8+ T cells sorted from blood, taken in a trial of the OX40 agonist ivuxolimab. These receptor sequences come from an adult with an advanced solid tumor such as melanoma, head and neck, liver or kidney cancer. CDR3s include the opening cysteine and the closing phenylalanine or tryptophan. Fields, in order: D gene, V gene, clone size, J gene, CDR3 protein, CDR3 DNA. D genes are given only for firm matches. For some rows the clone size is stated as once, few or many, or as a class when expanded; others skip it.

>-|TRBV27|-|TRBJ2-1
CASSDLNEQFF
TGTGCCAGCAGTGATTTAAATGAGCAGTTCTTC
>-|TRBV7-2|-|TRBJ1-1
CASSQGVNRENTEAFF
TGCGCCAGCAGCCAAGGAGTTAACAGGGAGAACACTGAAGCTTTCTTT
>TRBD1|TRBV6-5|medium-sized|TRBJ1-2
CASSLPGQGGGGYTF
TGTGCCAGCAGTTTACCGGGACAGGGAGGAGGTGGCTACACCTTC
>TRBD2|TRBV11-2|-|TRBJ2-1
CASREAGGPENEQFF
TGTGCCAGCAGGGAAGCGGGGGGGCCGGAAAATGAGCAGTTCTTC
>-|TRBV6-5|-|TRBJ1-5
CASSLSQTNQPQHF
TGTGCCAGCAGTTTAAGTCAGACCAATCAGCCCCAGCATTTT
>TRBD1|TRBV27|-|TRBJ2-2
CASTSGQGSGELFF
TGTGCCAGCACCAGTGGACAGGGCAGCGGGGAGCTGTTTTTT
>TRBD1|TRBV11-1|once|TRBJ1-5
CASSRTGWGQPQHF
TGTGCCAGCAGCCGGACAGGTTGGGGGCAGCCCCAGCATTTT
>-|TRBV4-1|-|TRBJ2-1
CASSRERDSDEQFF
TGCGCCAGCAGCCGCGAAAGGGACTCTGATGAGCAGTTCTTC
>-|TRBV10-3|few|TRBJ1-6
CASSLGTQPPLHF
TGTGCCAGCAGTCTGGGGACCCAACCACCCCTCCACTTT
>-|TRBV7-9|few|TRBJ1-4
CASSSTVGGDEKLFF
TGTGCCAGCAGTTCGACGGTTGGGGGGGATGAAAAACTGTTTTTT
>-|TRBV11-2|-|TRBJ1-3
CASSPGSGPGTGNTIYF
TGTGCCAGCAGCCCCGGCTCGGGGCCAGGGACTGGAAACACCATATATTTT
>TRBD2|TRBV27|few|TRBJ2-1
CASSLGLAGVDEQFF
TGTGCCAGCAGTTTAGGACTAGCGGGAGTAGATGAGCAGTTCTTC
>-|TRBV5-1|-|TRBJ2-3
CASRLLAGVTDTQYF
TGCGCCAGCAGACTATTGGCAGGGGTAACAGATACGCAGTATTTT
>TRBD2|TRBV11-3|few|TRBJ2-1
CASSPRGGGRVEQFF
TGTGCCAGCAGCCCCCGCGGGGGGGGGCGGGTCGAGCAGTTCTTC
>-|TRBV14|-|TRBJ2-6
CASSQRESGANVLTF
TGTGCCAGCAGCCAACGGGAATCTGGGGCCAACGTCCTGACTTTC
>-|TRBV19|once|TRBJ1-2
CASSPTDSNYGYTF
TGTGCCAGTAGTCCCACGGACAGCAACTATGGCTACACCTTC
>-|TRBV4-3|-|TRBJ1-3
CASSQERGSGNTIYF
TGCGCCAGCAGCCAAGAAAGGGGGTCTGGAAACACCATATATTTT
>-|TRBV7-8|few|TRBJ2-1
CASSLTGGDGDEQFF
TGTGCCAGCAGCTTAACGGGGGGCGATGGCGATGAGCAGTTCTTC
>TRBD1|TRBV7-9|-|TRBJ2-2
CASGTGNTGELFF
TGTGCCAGCGGGACAGGGAACACCGGGGAGCTGTTTTTT
>-|TRBV29-1|medium-sized|TRBJ2-7
CSVVEGGGYEQYF
TGCAGCGTTGTAGAGGGTGGGGGCTACGAGCAGTACTTC
>-|TRBV11-3|-|TRBJ2-1
CASSPTNEQFF
TGTGCCAGCAGCCCGACAAATGAGCAGTTCTTC
>-|TRBV5-4|-|TRBJ1-2
CASSELTAYGYTF
TGTGCCAGCAGCGAACTCACGGCTTATGGCTACACCTTC
>TRBD1|TRBV27|-|TRBJ2-3
CASTSTGGPTDTQYF
TGTGCCAGCACCTCGACAGGGGGGCCCACAGATACGCAGTATTTT
>TRBD2|TRBV4-1|-|TRBJ2-1
CASSQASGDHNEQFF
TGCGCCAGCAGCCAGGCTAGCGGGGATCACAATGAGCAGTTCTTC
>-|TRBV27|-|TRBJ1-1
CASSLRRGTEAFF
TGTGCCAGCAGCCTTCGTAGAGGCACTGAAGCTTTCTTT
>TRBD2|TRBV9|-|TRBJ2-1
CASSPGLAGELNEQFF
TGTGCCAGCAGCCCAGGACTAGCGGGAGAATTGAATGAGCAGTTCTTC
>-|TRBV7-9|-|TRBJ1-3
CASSPLPAYTIYF
TGTGCCAGCAGCCCTCTTCCCGCCTACACCATATATTTT
>-|TRBV6-1|few|TRBJ2-1
CASREQGLGNEQFF
TGTGCCAGCAGAGAACAAGGTTTAGGCAATGAGCAGTTCTTC
>-|TRBV7-7|-|TRBJ2-1
CASSLAGRYNEQFF
TGTGCCAGCAGCTTAGCCGGGAGATACAATGAGCAGTTCTTC
>-|TRBV27|-|TRBJ1-2
CASTPTGRPGYTF
TGTGCCAGCACCCCAACGGGGCGCCCGGGCTACACCTTC
>-|TRBV4-1|-|TRBJ1-6
CASSQGAGKTNSPLHF
TGCGCCAGCAGCCAAGGTGCAGGGAAGACTAATTCACCCCTCCACTTT
>-|TRBV7-8|-|TRBJ2-1
CASSQASSAEQFF
TGTGCCAGCAGCCAGGCCTCTAGCGCTGAGCAGTTCTTC
>-|TRBV5-6|-|TRBJ2-3
CASSFPPGTLTDTQYF
TGTGCCAGCAGCTTCCCCCCGGGAACACTCACAGATACGCAGTATTTT